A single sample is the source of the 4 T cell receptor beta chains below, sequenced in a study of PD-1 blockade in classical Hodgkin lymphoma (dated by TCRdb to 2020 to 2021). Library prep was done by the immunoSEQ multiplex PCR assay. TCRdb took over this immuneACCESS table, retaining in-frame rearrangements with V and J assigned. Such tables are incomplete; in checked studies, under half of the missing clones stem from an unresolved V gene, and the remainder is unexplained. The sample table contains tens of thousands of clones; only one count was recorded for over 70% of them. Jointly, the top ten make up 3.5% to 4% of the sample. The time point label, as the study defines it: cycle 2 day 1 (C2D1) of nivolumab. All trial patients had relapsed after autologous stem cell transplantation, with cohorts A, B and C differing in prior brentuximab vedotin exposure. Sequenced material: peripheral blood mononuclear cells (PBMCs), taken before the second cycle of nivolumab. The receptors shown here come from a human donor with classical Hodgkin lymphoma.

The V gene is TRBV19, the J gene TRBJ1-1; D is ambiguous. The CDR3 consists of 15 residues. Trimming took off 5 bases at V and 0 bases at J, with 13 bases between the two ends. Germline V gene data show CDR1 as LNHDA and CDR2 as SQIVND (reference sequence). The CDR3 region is CASSSQPTLNTEAFF. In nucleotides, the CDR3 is TGTGCCAGTAGTTCCCAACCTACTTTGAACACTGAAGCTTTCTTT.

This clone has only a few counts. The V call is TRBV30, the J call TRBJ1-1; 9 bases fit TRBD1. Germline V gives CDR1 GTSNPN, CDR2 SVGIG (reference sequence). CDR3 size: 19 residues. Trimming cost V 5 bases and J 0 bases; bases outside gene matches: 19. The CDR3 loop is CAWGKSAGQGSALNTEAFF. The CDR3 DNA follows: TGTGCCTGGGGGAAGTCCGCTGGACAGGGGAGTGCTCTGAACACTGAAGCTTTCTTT. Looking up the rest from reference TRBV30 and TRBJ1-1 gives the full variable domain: SQTIHQWPATLVQPVGSPLSLECTVEGTSNPNLYWYRQAAGRGLQLLFYSVGIGQISSEVPQNLSASRPQDRQFILSSKKLLLSDSGFYLCAWGKSAGQGSALNTEAFFGQGTRLTVV.

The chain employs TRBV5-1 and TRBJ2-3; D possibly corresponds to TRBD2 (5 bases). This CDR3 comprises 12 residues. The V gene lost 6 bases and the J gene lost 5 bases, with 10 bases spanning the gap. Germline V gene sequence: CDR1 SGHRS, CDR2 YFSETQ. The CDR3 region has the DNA TGCGCCAGCACATTTCGGGAAGATACGCAGTATTTT. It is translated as CASTFREDTQYF.

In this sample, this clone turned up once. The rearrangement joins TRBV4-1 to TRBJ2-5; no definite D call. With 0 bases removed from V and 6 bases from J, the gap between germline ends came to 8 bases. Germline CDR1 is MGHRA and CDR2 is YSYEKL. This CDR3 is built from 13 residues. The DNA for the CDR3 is TGCGCCAGCAGCCAAGATAGGGAAAAGACCCAGTACTTC. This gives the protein CASSQDREKTQYF.